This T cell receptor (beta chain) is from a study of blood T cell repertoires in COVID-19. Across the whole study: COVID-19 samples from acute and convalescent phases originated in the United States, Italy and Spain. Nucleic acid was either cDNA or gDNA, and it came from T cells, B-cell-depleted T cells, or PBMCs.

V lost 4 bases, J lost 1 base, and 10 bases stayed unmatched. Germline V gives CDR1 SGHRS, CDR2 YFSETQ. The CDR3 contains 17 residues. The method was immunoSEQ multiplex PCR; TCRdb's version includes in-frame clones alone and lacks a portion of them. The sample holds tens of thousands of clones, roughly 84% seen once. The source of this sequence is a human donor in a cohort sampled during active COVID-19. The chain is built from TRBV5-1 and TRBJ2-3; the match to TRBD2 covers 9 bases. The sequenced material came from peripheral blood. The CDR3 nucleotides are TGCGCCAGCAGCCCCTTTCGGGCTAGCGGGGGCACAGATACGCAGTATTTT. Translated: CASSPFRASGGTDTQYF.